The subject of this entry is one TCR beta chain. What it binds is not known. Each CDR3 protein gets one entry after TCRdb re-called the 5' RACE reads with MiXCR. The sample holds hundreds of thousands of distinct CDR3 sequences; about 9.4% are singletons and the top ten take 0.98%. Trimming removed 2 bases from V and 3 bases from J, with 14 bases in between. This CDR3 region has 15 residues. Germline CDR1 is MNHEY and CDR2 is SVGEGT. This entry comes from a study of identical twins. General study findings and limits: Insertions were fewer in abundant cord blood beta clonotypes, whereas memory repertoires showed none of this pattern.

These data were likewise used in another study, on yellow fever vaccine responses in identical twins.

Source material: PBMCs. The chain is built from TRBV6-2 or TRBV6-3 and TRBJ2-7, with D uncertain. The TCR originated in a woman under 30 in good health. The CDR3, as DNA: TGTGCCAGCAGTTACAAGGGCAAGTTTGGCTACGAGCAGTACTTC. Its translation: CASSYKGKFGYEQYF.